Detailed here is one T cell receptor beta chain. The CDR3 covers 16 residues. Unmatched junction bases numbered 5, after V lost 3 bases and J lost 0 bases. Germline CDR1 and CDR2: KGHSH and LQKENI. This sample is part of a study of blood T cell repertoires in COVID-19. Study in general: Acute and convalescent COVID-19 samples came from the United States, Italy and Spain. PBMCs, B-cell-depleted T cells, or T cells were the source of the cDNA or gDNA that made up the material.

Per the original data handling: Estimation of nucleated cell counts was performed using reference gene primer amplification. Sequencing used immunoSEQ multiplex PCR; TCRdb keeps in-frame clones, though not all of them. V, J and clone size were drawn from that table, and D and trimming were deduced from the DNA. The sample shows 200,000 to 250,000 clones, 82% of them seen only once. The clonotype originates from a woman older than 75 with acute or convalescent COVID-19. The J gene is TRBJ2-1, the V gene TRBV18, with 7 positions matching TRBD2. Sequencing used peripheral blood. CDR3 protein: CASSPLRGNSYNEQFF. As DNA, the CDR3 is TGTGCCAGCTCACCCCTGCGGGGGAACTCCTACAATGAGCAGTTCTTC.